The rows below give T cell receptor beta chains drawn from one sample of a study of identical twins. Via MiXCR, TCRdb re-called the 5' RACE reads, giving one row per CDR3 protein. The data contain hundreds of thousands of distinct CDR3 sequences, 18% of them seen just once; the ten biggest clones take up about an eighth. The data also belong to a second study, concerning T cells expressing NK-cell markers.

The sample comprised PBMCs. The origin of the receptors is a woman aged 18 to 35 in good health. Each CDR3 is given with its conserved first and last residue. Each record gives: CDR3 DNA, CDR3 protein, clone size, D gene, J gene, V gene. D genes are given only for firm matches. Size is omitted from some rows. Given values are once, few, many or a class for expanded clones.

TGTGCCAGCAGCTTAGACAGGCTGAGGGATGGCTACACCTTC	CASSLDRLRDGYTF	few	NA	TRBJ1-2	TRBV5-5
TGTGCCAGCAGCCAAGGTTCCGGGGCGAGGGAGACCCAGTACTTC	CASSQGSGARETQYF	few	NA	TRBJ2-5	TRBV3-1
TGTGCCACCAGCAGAGGGGTAGGGCGCTACGAGCAGTACTTC	CATSRGVGRYEQYF	few	NA	TRBJ2-7	TRBV15
TGCAGTGCCAGACGGACTAACGCGAACACCGGGGAGCTGTTTTTT	CSARRTNANTGELFF	NA	NA	TRBJ2-2	TRBV20-1
TGTGCCAGCAGGAAACCCCCGGGACAGACCAGGACACCGAACACTGAAGCTTTCTTT	CASRKPPGQTRTPNTEAFF	NA	TRBD1	TRBJ1-1	TRBV11-1
TGTGCCAGCACCGGTGGGCGCACAGATACGCAGTATTTT	CASTGGRTDTQYF	few	NA	TRBJ2-3	TRBV12-3/TRBV12-4
TGCGCCAGCAGTATTAGCGGGAGGGCCTTACGGGATACGCAGTATTTT	CASSISGRALRDTQYF	NA	TRBD2	TRBJ2-3	TRBV5-1
TGCAGTGCTAGGGGTCTTAAGGGATTTAGCAATCAGCCCCAGCATTTT	CSARGLKGFSNQPQHF	few	NA	TRBJ1-5	TRBV20-1
TGTGCCAGCAGTGATGGGGCCAACGTCCTGACTTTC	CASSDGANVLTF	NA	NA	TRBJ2-6	TRBV27
TGTGCCAGCAGCCAAGTGACCAACAATGAGCAGTTCTTC	CASSQVTNNEQFF	few	NA	TRBJ2-1	TRBV3-1
TGCGCCAGCAGTCGGGACAGTATGAGGAACACTGAAGCTTTCTTT	CASSRDSMRNTEAFF	few	TRBD1	TRBJ1-1	TRBV4-1
TGTGCCACCAGTGATAGCGGGCGGTTCAATGAGCAGTTCTTC	CATSDSGRFNEQFF	NA	NA	TRBJ2-1	TRBV24-1
TGCAGCGTTGAAGGGGCAGGACTGAACACTGAAGCTTTCTTT	CSVEGAGLNTEAFF	NA	NA	TRBJ1-1	TRBV29-1
TGCGCCAGCAGCTTGGGTCTGGGACTAGCTGATGAGCAGTTCTTC	CASSLGLGLADEQFF	NA	TRBD2	TRBJ2-1	TRBV5-1
TGTGCCAGTCGCCCCGGGGGTCTCTCTGGGGCCAACGTCCTGACTTTC	CASRPGGLSGANVLTF	few	NA	TRBJ2-6	TRBV6-1
TGCGCCAGCAGCTATTTCGGCGGGCTCAATGAGCAGTTCTTC	CASSYFGGLNEQFF	many	NA	TRBJ2-1	TRBV5-1
TGTGCCACCAGCAGAGACCCACTAGCGGTGCCAGATACGCAGTATTTT	CATSRDPLAVPDTQYF	NA	TRBD2	TRBJ2-3	TRBV15
TGTGCCACCAGCAGAGATCAGCCTAGCGGGACCTTCACCCTAGCCAAAAACATTCAGTACTTC	CATSRDQPSGTFTLAKNIQYF	NA	TRBD2	TRBJ2-4	TRBV15
TGTGCCAGCACCTTGACAGGTAGGGCTGAAGCTTTCTTT	CASTLTGRAEAFF	NA	NA	TRBJ1-1	TRBV12-3/TRBV12-4
TGTGCCCGCAGGGGGACAGGAGTCTCTGGGGCCAACGTCCTGACTTTC	CARRGTGVSGANVLTF	NA	TRBD1	TRBJ2-6	TRBV6-1
TGTGCCAGCAGCCCCCAGGGTGTAGTGAACACTGAAGCTTTCTTT	CASSPQGVVNTEAFF	NA	NA	TRBJ1-1	TRBV7-2
TGTGCCAGCACTGAAGGAAACATTCAGTACTTC	CASTEGNIQYF	few	NA	TRBJ2-4	TRBV12-3/TRBV12-4
TGCAGTGCTATGACTACCCCTACCTACAATGAGCAGTTCTTC	CSAMTTPTYNEQFF	many	NA	TRBJ2-1	TRBV20-1
TGTGCCAGCAGTTACTGGGCGGGGCCCTACAATGAGCAGTTCTTC	CASSYWAGPYNEQFF	NA	NA	TRBJ2-1	TRBV6-5
TGTGCCACCAGGGCCCTCTTCAGCGGGAGTATCTTC	CATRALFSGSIF	NA	TRBD2	TRBJ2-1	TRBV15
TGTGCCAGCAGTTTACGTCCAGCGGGGGGAAGGGGTGAGCAGTTCTTC	CASSLRPAGGRGEQFF	NA	TRBD2	TRBJ2-1	TRBV12-3/TRBV12-4
TGTGCCGTAGGACCTAGCGGGAGGGCCTTGAAGGAGACCCAGTACTTC	CAVGPSGRALKETQYF	few	TRBD2	TRBJ2-5	TRBV3-1
TGTGCCAGCAGTCCCGGGACCCTCAGGAACATTCAGTACTTC	CASSPGTLRNIQYF	NA	NA	TRBJ2-4	TRBV12-3/TRBV12-4
TGCAGTGCTAGAGGTAGGACCGTCTACGAGCAGTACTTC	CSARGRTVYEQYF	few	NA	TRBJ2-7	TRBV20-1
TGTGCCAGCAGCCTTACGGCACCCCATAGTAGGGGCCGTTATGGCTACACCTTC	CASSLTAPHSRGRYGYTF	few	NA	TRBJ1-2	TRBV4-2
TGCAGTGCTAGTGGCGGGACTAGCTTCCCCGGGGAGCTGTTTTTT	CSASGGTSFPGELFF	NA	TRBD2	TRBJ2-2	TRBV20-1
TGTGCCAGCAGTTACTCGAACGGCTTGGACTCCTACGAGCAGTACTTC	CASSYSNGLDSYEQYF	NA	NA	TRBJ2-7	TRBV6-5
TGTGCCAGCTCCCGGACCACAACTAATGAAAAACTGTTTTTT	CASSRTTTNEKLFF	NA	NA	TRBJ1-4	TRBV7-6
TGTGCCAGCTCACCAGAGCAAAATGAGCAGTTCTTC	CASSPEQNEQFF	few	NA	TRBJ2-1	TRBV18
TGTGCCAGCAGCTTAATTCCAGGGATTTACGGCTACACCTTC	CASSLIPGIYGYTF	few	NA	TRBJ1-2	TRBV7-2
TGTGCCAGCAGCCGCGCTGGGATTGAAGCTTTCTTT	CASSRAGIEAFF	NA	NA	TRBJ1-1	TRBV3-1
TGTGCCAGCAGCTCCGGGACAGGGGAGGACGAGCAGTACTTC	CASSSGTGEDEQYF	few	TRBD1	TRBJ2-7	TRBV7-8
TGTGCCAGCAGCCGCGCCGTGCGCAACCGGCAAGAGACCCAGTACTTC	CASSRAVRNRQETQYF	NA	NA	TRBJ2-5	TRBV7-9
TGCGCCAGCACCTCCGTCGGATCCACAGATACGCAGTATTTT	CASTSVGSTDTQYF	few	NA	TRBJ2-3	TRBV5-1
TGCGCCAGCAGCTTGTGGGGGGCTGAAGAGCAGTACTTC	CASSLWGAEEQYF	NA	NA	TRBJ2-7	TRBV5-1
TGCGCCAGCAGCTTGCAACACGCGAACACCGGGGAGCTGTTTTTT	CASSLQHANTGELFF	NA	NA	TRBJ2-2	TRBV5-1
TGTGCCAGCAGTGAAATACCGGGTACCTACGAGCAGTACTTC	CASSEIPGTYEQYF	few	NA	TRBJ2-7	TRBV6-1
TGCAGTGCTGCCCTCAGGGGAGTTGGGTACTTC	CSAALRGVGYF	few	NA	TRBJ2-4	TRBV20-1
TGTGCCAGCAGACATGGAACGGGAGGTACTTACGAGCAGTACTTC	CASRHGTGGTYEQYF	NA	TRBD2	TRBJ2-7	TRBV27
TGTGCCAGCAGCTCATCTCGCGGCGGGAGGGGTAAAGAGCAGTTCTTC	CASSSSRGGRGKEQFF	NA	TRBD2	TRBJ2-1	TRBV7-8